The clone carrying this TCR beta chain was picked up a small number of times. Other DNA sequences in this specimen translate into the identical CDR3. Healthy bone marrow donors made up the donor group. Despite likely unrecorded immune exposures, the donors were nominally healthy at the time of sampling. The study ran its PCR with 60 Vbeta and 13 Jbeta primers. Repertoires were generated with immunoSEQ multiplex PCR, while TCRdb's copy carries only in-frame clones and drops some. The table has fewer than 120,000 clones, approximately 79% seen once. These data belong to a study of cytomegalovirus exposure and HLA in healthy donors. Study-wide context: HLA-typed donors were the source of 80 million to 90 million unique TCRs, which an early data release held.

This CDR3 contains 13 residues. Germline V gene sequence: CDR1 MNHNS, CDR2 SASEGT. V trimming: 8 bases; J trimming: 5 bases; junction bases outside the gene matches: 7. The TCR was taken from a man aged 30 to 39 in good health and CMV-seropositive. V is TRBV6-1 and J is TRBJ1-2; 8 bases align to TRBD1. Sequencing input: PBMCs. CDR3 in amino acids: CASSPGGIYGYTF. The CDR3 DNA is TGTGCCAGCTCTCCAGGGGGCATTTATGGCTACACCTTC.